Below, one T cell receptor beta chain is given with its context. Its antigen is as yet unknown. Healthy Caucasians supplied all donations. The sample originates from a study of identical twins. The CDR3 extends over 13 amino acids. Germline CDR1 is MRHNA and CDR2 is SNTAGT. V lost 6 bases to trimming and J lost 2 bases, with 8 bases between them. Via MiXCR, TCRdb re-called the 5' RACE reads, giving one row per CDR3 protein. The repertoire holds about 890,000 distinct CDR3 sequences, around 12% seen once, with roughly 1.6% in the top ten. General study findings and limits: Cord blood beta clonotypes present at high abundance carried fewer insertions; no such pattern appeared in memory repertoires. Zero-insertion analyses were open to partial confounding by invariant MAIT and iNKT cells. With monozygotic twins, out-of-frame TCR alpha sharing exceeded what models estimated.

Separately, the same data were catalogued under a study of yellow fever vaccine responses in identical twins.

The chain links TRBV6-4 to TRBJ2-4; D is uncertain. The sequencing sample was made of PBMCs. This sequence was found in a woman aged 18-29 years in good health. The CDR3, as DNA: TGTGCCAGCAGCGAGAGTCCCAAAAACATTCAGTACTTC. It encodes CASSESPKNIQYF.